The TCR beta chain under discussion was sequenced for a study of blood T cell repertoires in COVID-19. As for the study in general: Donors in the United States, Italy and Spain gave samples during acute or convalescent COVID-19. T cells, B-cell-depleted T cells, or PBMCs supplied cDNA or gDNA.

Study processing details: It was from reference gene primer amplification that nucleated cell counts were estimated. TCRdb keeps only in-frame clones here, not all; method: immunoSEQ multiplex PCR. From that table come the V and J calls and clone size; the DNA was used to work out D and trimming. The sample includes about 150,000 clones, 84% of them seen just once. CDR1 SNHLY and CDR2 FYNNEI come from the germline V gene. Losses at the gene ends were 5 bases for V and 8 bases for J; bases not matched to a gene: 9. The CDR3 extends over 15 amino acids. The clonotype comes from a human donor in a cohort sampled during active COVID-19. Sequenced sample: peripheral blood. The genes are TRBV2 and TRBJ2-3; TRBD2 matches at 11 bases. The CDR3 here is CASSRMVAGGPTQYF. The CDR3 region has the DNA TGTGCCAGCAGTCGTATGGTAGCGGGGGGGCCTACGCAGTATTTT.